This is a list of T cell receptor beta chains from one sample in a study of shared T cell receptors in the human thymus. Clones were read by immunoSEQ multiplex PCR, and TCRdb kept only the in-frame ones, dropping some. The table lists about 500,000 clones, around 78% of them singletons, with roughly 0.013% in the top ten. Another study also made use of these data, one on human thymus T cells.

Sequenced material: thymocytes. These receptors came from a boy less than two years old with a congenital heart defect. Each CDR3 is given with its conserved first and last residue. The order of the fields is V gene, J gene, D gene, CDR3 protein. A D gene is named only where the DNA matches it firmly.

v_call: TRBV6-6
j_call: TRBJ1-4
d_call: NA
cdr3_aa: CASSPAGSDEKLFF

v_call: TRBV19
j_call: TRBJ1-2
d_call: NA
cdr3_aa: CASSPPAAHVGYGYTF

v_call: TRBV30
j_call: TRBJ2-7
d_call: TRBD1
cdr3_aa: CAWNPRDRGAYEQYF

v_call: TRBV4-2
j_call: TRBJ2-3
d_call: TRBD2
cdr3_aa: CASSQEEKETSGPLDTQYF

v_call: TRBV5-6
j_call: TRBJ1-1
d_call: NA
cdr3_aa: CASSLGGAGTEAFF

v_call: TRBV11-3
j_call: TRBJ2-1
d_call: TRBD2
cdr3_aa: CASSPSGRVGKFF

v_call: TRBV19
j_call: TRBJ1-1
d_call: NA
cdr3_aa: CASSQTGPWAEAFF

v_call: TRBV7-2
j_call: TRBJ1-1
d_call: NA
cdr3_aa: CASSSPGRAEAFF

v_call: TRBV7-2
j_call: TRBJ2-5
d_call: TRBD1
cdr3_aa: CASRATGPRETQYF

v_call: TRBV11-2
j_call: TRBJ2-7
d_call: TRBD2
cdr3_aa: CASSQSGNPHEQYF

v_call: TRBV11-2
j_call: TRBJ2-7
d_call: NA
cdr3_aa: CASSLVGGSYEQYF

v_call: TRBV19
j_call: TRBJ2-1
d_call: NA
cdr3_aa: CASEEGDSHNEQFF

v_call: TRBV5-6
j_call: TRBJ2-1
d_call: TRBD2
cdr3_aa: CASSLVAGGPGTYNEQFF

v_call: TRBV5-4
j_call: TRBJ2-2
d_call: TRBD2
cdr3_aa: CASSLGLAHGELFF

v_call: TRBV13
j_call: TRBJ2-6
d_call: NA
cdr3_aa: CASSHEQISGANVLTF

v_call: TRBV4-1
j_call: TRBJ2-7
d_call: NA
cdr3_aa: CASSHTRRNEQYF

v_call: TRBV14
j_call: TRBJ2-1
d_call: TRBD2
cdr3_aa: CASSQEASGPSYNEQFF

v_call: TRBV5-1
j_call: TRBJ2-7
d_call: NA
cdr3_aa: CASSEGGSYEQYF

v_call: TRBV5-4
j_call: TRBJ2-5
d_call: NA
cdr3_aa: CASRLPRGTQYF

v_call: TRBV9
j_call: TRBJ2-1
d_call: TRBD2
cdr3_aa: CASSSGASGTSYNEQFF

v_call: TRBV2
j_call: TRBJ1-4
d_call: TRBD1
cdr3_aa: CASSEVRGGQGHEKLFF

v_call: TRBV5-1
j_call: TRBJ2-1
d_call: NA
cdr3_aa: CASSLGVAAYSYNEQFF

v_call: TRBV6-1
j_call: TRBJ1-6
d_call: NA
cdr3_aa: CASTLGRGSPLHF

v_call: TRBV5-4
j_call: TRBJ1-3
d_call: TRBD1
cdr3_aa: CASSPGQGGNTIYF

v_call: TRBV28
j_call: TRBJ1-4
d_call: TRBD1
cdr3_aa: CASSPDRVFEKLFF

v_call: TRBV29-1
j_call: TRBJ1-1
d_call: TRBD1
cdr3_aa: CSVLTGVNTEAFF

v_call: TRBV27
j_call: TRBJ2-2
d_call: NA
cdr3_aa: CASSLSFSAPGDTGELFF

v_call: TRBV11-3
j_call: TRBJ2-5
d_call: TRBD2
cdr3_aa: CASSWGLAGVEETQYF

v_call: TRBV6-1
j_call: TRBJ2-1
d_call: TRBD2
cdr3_aa: CASSELPGLAGNGGFF

v_call: TRBV27
j_call: TRBJ1-2
d_call: TRBD1
cdr3_aa: CASSSQGARYYGYTF

v_call: TRBV28
j_call: TRBJ2-3
d_call: NA
cdr3_aa: CASSLSTGSPNTQYF